This is a list of T cell receptor beta chains from one sample in a study of spatial heterogeneity in lung cancer. TCRdb independently ran MiXCR on the 5' RACE reads; one entry per CDR3 protein. Of approximately 20,000 distinct CDR3 sequences in the sample, 4% to 5% are singletons; the top ten hold 6.5% to 8.5%. The material was PBMCs, obtained at surgery. These TCRs come from a male donor with early-stage non-small cell lung cancer. Each CDR3 is given with its conserved first and last residue. Not all rows give a size; the values are once, few, many and, for expanded clones, a class.

V gene	J gene	clone size	CDR3 protein
TRBV11-2	TRBJ2-7	many	CASSSTSQSYEQYF
TRBV10-3	TRBJ2-1	medium-sized	CAISGSGSPRGEQFF
TRBV28	TRBJ2-5	few	CASSLYRQETQYF
TRBV24-1	TRBJ1-1	many	CATSDFRGREAFF
TRBV7-2	TRBJ2-3	many	CASSLDTTVVADTQYF
TRBV6-2/TRBV6-3	TRBJ2-3	NA	CASSYSRREGLSGTDTQYF
TRBV7-9	TRBJ2-2	NA	CASSSGHNTGELFF
TRBV5-5	TRBJ1-5	medium-sized	CASSPNSNQPQHF
TRBV7-8	TRBJ1-1	many	CASTGAGDEAFF
TRBV5-1	TRBJ2-5	few	CASSLAGLEGETQYF
TRBV18	TRBJ2-3	many	CASSPFGTPDLTDTQYF
TRBV19	TRBJ2-3	few	CASSIGGLAGADTQYF
TRBV18	TRBJ2-7	many	CASSRRQGMSGEQYF
TRBV7-8	TRBJ2-3	medium-sized	CASSFRGSVTDTQYF
TRBV24-1	TRBJ2-2	many	CATSGSGTGELFF
TRBV18	TRBJ2-5	many	CASSPRDRAHLETQYF
TRBV4-2	TRBJ2-1	many	CASSQVGLAEPNEQFF
TRBV20-1	TRBJ2-7	many	CSAKTPESLVYEQYF
TRBV14	TRBJ1-1	many	CASSQERYRTEAFF
TRBV20-1	TRBJ1-2	few	CSARDHGTGDGYTF
TRBV12-3/TRBV12-4	TRBJ1-1	many	CASTTRWGDTEAFF
TRBV20-1	TRBJ2-7	NA	CSAIRAVGSYEQYF
TRBV5-1	TRBJ2-7	many	CASSVGLAGSTVREQYF
TRBV20-1	TRBJ1-5	many	CSAKEDRGSQPQHF
TRBV20-1	TRBJ2-5	many	CSAEPHNQETQYF
TRBV29-1	TRBJ1-5	medium-sized	CSVATGSNQPQHF
TRBV6-5	TRBJ1-1	NA	CASSYSKRPNAEAFF
TRBV30	TRBJ1-2	many	CAWSQGHYGYTF
TRBV18	TRBJ2-1	NA	CASSPAAGVNEQFF
TRBV12-3/TRBV12-4	TRBJ2-5	many	CASSPGTSLIETQYF
TRBV6-2/TRBV6-3	TRBJ2-7	NA	CASVGGGLASSSEQYF
TRBV12-3/TRBV12-4	TRBJ2-5	many	CASGYRVEETQYF
TRBV6-5	TRBJ2-7	many	CASSPPGQDLYEQYF
TRBV7-2	TRBJ2-2	many	CASSLGSRTGAGELFF
TRBV12-5	TRBJ2-3	many	CASGPLGGASDTQYF
TRBV12-3/TRBV12-4	TRBJ2-7	many	CASSFRDTSYEQYF
TRBV4-3	TRBJ2-1	many	CASSQDLKMNEQFF
TRBV7-3	TRBJ2-7	many	CASSAERGYAYEQYF
TRBV5-1	TRBJ2-2	NA	CASSFPLAGGQTGELFF
TRBV30	TRBJ2-3	NA	CAWSNSGVTDTQYF
TRBV27	TRBJ2-1	many	CASSLWAGNEQFF
TRBV29-1	TRBJ2-5	many	CSVEPGEDETQYF
TRBV19	TRBJ2-2	NA	CASSIQFWDSGELFF
TRBV4-2	TRBJ2-2	medium-sized	CASSLSVDGELFF
TRBV11-1	TRBJ1-1	many	CASSLIGRGGTEAFF
TRBV5-4	TRBJ2-7	many	CASSPDAGASYEQYF
TRBV5-4	TRBJ1-2	many	CASSHDRLNGGYTF
TRBV5-4	TRBJ2-1	many	CASSFRENSYNEQFF
TRBV12-3/TRBV12-4	TRBJ1-1	many	CASSFWGNTEAFF
TRBV7-2	TRBJ2-1	many	CASSLATSGSYNEQFF
TRBV5-1	TRBJ1-5	many	CASSPGDRGNQPQHF
TRBV20-1	TRBJ1-5	many	CSAREPNSNQPQHF
TRBV9	TRBJ2-1	once	CASSARTSGYNEQFF
TRBV27	TRBJ2-3	medium-sized	CASSGGLSTDTQYF